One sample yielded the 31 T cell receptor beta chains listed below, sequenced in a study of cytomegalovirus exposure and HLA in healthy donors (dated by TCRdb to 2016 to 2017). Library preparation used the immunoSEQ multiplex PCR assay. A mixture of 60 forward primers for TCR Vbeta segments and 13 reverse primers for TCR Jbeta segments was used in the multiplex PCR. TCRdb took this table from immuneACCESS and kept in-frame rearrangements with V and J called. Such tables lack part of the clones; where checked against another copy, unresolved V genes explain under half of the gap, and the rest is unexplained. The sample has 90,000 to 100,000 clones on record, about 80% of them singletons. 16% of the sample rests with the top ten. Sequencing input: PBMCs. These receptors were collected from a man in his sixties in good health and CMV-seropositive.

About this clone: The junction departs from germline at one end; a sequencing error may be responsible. The CDR3 protein is CASSFEQQYGHTF. Here the CDR3 DNA reads TGTGCCAGCAGCTTTGAACAGCAGTATGGCCACACCTTC. The chain is built from TRBV7-9 and TRBJ1-2; the D is unclear. Germline V gene data show CDR1 as SEHNR and CDR2 as FQNEAQ (reference sequence). The CDR3 sequence is 13 residues long.

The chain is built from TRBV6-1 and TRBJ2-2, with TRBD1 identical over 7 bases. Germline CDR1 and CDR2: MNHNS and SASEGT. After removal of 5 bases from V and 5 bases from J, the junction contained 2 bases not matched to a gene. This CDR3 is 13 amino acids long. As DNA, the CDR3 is TGTGCCAGCAGTTCACAGGGGACCGGGGAGCTGTTTTTT. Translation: CASSSQGTGELFF.

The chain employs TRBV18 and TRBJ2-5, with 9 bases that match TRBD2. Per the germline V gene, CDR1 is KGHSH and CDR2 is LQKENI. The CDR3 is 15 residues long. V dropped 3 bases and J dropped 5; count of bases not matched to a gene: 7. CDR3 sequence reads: CASSPAGGPGETQYF. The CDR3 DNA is TGTGCCAGCTCACCTGCGGGGGGGCCCGGGGAGACCCAGTACTTC.

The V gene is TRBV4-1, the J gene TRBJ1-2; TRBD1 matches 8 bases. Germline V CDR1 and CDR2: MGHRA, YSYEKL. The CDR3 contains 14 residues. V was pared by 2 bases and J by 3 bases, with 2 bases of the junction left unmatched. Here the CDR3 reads CASSQQQGDYGYTF. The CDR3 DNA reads TGCGCCAGCAGCCAACAACAGGGGGACTATGGCTACACCTTC.

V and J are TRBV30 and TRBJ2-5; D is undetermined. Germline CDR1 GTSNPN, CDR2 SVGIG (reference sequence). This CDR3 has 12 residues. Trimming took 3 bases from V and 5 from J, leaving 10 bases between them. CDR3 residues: CAWSPIGETQYF. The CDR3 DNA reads TGTGCCTGGAGCCCCATCGGGGAGACCCAGTACTTC. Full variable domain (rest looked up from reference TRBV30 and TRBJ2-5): SQTIHQWPATLVQPVGSPLSLECTVEGTSNPNLYWYRQAAGRGLQLLFYSVGIGQISSEVPQNLSASRPQDRQFILSSKKLLLSDSGFYLCAWSPIGETQYFGPGTRLLVL.

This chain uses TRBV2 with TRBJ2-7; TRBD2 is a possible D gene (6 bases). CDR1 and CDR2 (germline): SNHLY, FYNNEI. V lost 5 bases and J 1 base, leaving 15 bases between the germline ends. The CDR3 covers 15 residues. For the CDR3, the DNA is TGTGCCAGCAGTTCTCAAAGCGGGCCTTCCTACGAGCAGTACTTC. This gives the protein CASSSQSGPSYEQYF.

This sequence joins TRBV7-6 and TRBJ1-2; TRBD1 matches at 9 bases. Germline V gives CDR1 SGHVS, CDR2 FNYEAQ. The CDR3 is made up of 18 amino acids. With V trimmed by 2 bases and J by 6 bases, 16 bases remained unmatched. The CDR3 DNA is TGTGCCAGCAGCTTACCACGATCTAATGACAGGGGGTCGGATGGCTACACCTTC. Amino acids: CASSLPRSNDRGSDGYTF.

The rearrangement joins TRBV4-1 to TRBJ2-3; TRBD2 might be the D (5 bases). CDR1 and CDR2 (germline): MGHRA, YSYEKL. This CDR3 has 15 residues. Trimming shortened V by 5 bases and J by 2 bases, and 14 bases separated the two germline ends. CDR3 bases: TGCGCCAGCAGCTTTACGGACTTCCCCACAGATACGCAGTATTTT. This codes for CASSFTDFPTDTQYF.

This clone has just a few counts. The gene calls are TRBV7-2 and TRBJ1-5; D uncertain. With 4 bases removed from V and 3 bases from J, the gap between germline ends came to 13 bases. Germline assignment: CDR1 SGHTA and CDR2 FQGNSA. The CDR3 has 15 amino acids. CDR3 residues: CASSSASGPNQPQHF. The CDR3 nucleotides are TGTGCCAGCAGCTCAGCGAGCGGGCCCAATCAGCCCCAGCATTTT.

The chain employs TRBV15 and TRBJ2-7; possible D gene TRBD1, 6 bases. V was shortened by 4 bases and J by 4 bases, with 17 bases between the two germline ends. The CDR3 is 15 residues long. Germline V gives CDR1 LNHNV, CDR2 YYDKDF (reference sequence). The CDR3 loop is CATSTSPGTLYEQYF. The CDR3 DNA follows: TGTGCCACCAGCACAAGTCCCGGGACATTGTACGAGCAGTACTTC.

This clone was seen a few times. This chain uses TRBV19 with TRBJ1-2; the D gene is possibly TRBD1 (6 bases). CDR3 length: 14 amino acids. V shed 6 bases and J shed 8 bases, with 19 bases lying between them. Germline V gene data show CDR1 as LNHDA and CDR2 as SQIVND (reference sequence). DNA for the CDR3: TGTGCCAGTAGCCTCCGGGACACAAGTGGAGGCTACACCTTC. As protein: CASSLRDTSGGYTF.

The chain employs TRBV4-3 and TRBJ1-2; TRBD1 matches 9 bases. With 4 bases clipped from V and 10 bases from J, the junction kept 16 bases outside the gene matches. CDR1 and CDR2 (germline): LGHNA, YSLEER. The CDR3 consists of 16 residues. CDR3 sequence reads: CASSRELTGTGIFYTF. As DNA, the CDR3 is TGCGCCAGCAGCCGCGAGCTAACCGGGACAGGGATTTTCTACACCTTC.

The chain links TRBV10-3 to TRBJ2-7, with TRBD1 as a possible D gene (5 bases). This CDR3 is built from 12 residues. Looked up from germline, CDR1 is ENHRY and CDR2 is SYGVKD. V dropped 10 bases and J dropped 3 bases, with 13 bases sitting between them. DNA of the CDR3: TGTGCCACCCGAACCCAGGGCTACGAGCAGTACTTC. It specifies CATRTQGYEQYF.

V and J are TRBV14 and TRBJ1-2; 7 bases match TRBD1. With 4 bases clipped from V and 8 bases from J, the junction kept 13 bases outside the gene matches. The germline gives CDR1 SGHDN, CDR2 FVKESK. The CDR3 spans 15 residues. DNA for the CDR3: TGTGCCAGCAGCCTAGGGGGCGCGGGGCGATGGGGCTACACCTTC. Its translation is CASSLGGAGRWGYTF.

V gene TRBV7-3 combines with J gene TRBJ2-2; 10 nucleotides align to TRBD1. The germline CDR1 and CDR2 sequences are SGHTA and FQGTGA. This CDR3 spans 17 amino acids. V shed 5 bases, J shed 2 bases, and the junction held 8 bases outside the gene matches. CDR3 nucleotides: TGTGCCAGCAGCGCACACCGGGACAGGGGAAACACCGGGGAGCTGTTTTTT. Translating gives CASSAHRDRGNTGELFF.

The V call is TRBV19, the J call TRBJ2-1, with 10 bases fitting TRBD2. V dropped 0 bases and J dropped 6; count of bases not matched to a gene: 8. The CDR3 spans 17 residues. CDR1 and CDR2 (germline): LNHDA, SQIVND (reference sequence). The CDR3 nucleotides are TGTGCCAGTAGTATAGATGGGCTAGCGGGGGCCCTCAATGAGCAGTTCTTC. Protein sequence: CASSIDGLAGALNEQFF.

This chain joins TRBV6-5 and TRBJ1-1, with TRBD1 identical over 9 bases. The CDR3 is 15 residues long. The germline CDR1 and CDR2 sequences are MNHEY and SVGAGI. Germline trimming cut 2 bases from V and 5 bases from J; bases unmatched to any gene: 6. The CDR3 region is CASSYVGTGYTEAFF. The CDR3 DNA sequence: TGTGCCAGCAGTTACGTCGGGACAGGGTATACTGAAGCTTTCTTT.

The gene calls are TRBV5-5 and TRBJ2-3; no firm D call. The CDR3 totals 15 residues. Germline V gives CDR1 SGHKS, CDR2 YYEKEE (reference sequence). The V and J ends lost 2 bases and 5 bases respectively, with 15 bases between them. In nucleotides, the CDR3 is TGTGCCAGCAGCTTTTTCTCGTCCGCAGTAGATACGCAGTATTTT. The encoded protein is CASSFFSSAVDTQYF.

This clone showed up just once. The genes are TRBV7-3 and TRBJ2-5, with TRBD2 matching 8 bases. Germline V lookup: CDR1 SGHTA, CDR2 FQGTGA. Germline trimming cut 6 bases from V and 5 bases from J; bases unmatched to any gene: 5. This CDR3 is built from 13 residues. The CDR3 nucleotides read TGTGCCAGCAGTCGGGGCGGGGGGGAGACCCAGTACTTC. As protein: CASSRGGGETQYF.

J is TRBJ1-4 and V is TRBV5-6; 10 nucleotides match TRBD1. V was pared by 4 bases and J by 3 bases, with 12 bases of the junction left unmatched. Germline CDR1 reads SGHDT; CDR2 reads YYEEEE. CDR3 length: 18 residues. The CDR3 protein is CASSGSTGGMSPNEKLFF. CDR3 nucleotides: TGTGCCAGCAGCGGGTCGACAGGGGGCATGTCACCTAATGAAAAACTGTTTTTT. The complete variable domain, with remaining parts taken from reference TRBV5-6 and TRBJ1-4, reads DAGVTQSPTHLIKTRGQQVTLRCSPKSGHDTVSWYQQALGQGPQFIFQYYEEEERQRGNFPDRFSGHQFPNYSSELNVNALLLGDSALYLCASSGSTGGMSPNEKLFFGSGTQLSVL.

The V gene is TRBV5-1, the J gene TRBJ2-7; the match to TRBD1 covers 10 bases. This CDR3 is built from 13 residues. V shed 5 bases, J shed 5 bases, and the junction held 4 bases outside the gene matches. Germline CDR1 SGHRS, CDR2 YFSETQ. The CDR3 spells CASSWTGGNEQYF. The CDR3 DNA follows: TGCGCCAGCAGTTGGACAGGGGGAAACGAGCAGTACTTC.

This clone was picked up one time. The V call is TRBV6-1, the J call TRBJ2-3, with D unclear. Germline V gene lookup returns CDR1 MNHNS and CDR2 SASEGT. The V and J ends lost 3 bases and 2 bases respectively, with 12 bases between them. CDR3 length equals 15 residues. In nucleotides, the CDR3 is TGTGCCAGCAGTGAGAATCCAGCGTCCACAGATACGCAGTATTTT. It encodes CASSENPASTDTQYF.

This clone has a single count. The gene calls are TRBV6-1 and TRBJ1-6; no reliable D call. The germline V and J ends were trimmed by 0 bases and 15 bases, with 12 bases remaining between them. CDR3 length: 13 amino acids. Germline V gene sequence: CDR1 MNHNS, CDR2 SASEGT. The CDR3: CASSEAGGFGLHF. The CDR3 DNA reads TGTGCCAGCAGTGAAGCAGGAGGCTTTGGCCTCCACTTT.

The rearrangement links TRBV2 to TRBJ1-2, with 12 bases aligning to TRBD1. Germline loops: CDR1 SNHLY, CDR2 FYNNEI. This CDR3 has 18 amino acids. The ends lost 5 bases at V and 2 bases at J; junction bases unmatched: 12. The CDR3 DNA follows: TGTGCCAGCAGTCAAAAAAGAGGGGGGACAGGGGGCAACTATGGCTACACCTTC. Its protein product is CASSQKRGGTGGNYGYTF.

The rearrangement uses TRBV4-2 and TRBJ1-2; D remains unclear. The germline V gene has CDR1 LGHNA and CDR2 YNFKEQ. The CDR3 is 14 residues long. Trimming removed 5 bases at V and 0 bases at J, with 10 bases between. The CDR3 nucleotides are TGTGCCAGCAGCGTAGCGGGAACTAACTATGGCTACACCTTC. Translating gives CASSVAGTNYGYTF.

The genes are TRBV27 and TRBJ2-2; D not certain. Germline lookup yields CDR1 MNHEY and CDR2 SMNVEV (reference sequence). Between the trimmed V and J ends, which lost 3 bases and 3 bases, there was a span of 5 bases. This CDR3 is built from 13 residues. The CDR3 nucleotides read TGTGCCAGCAGTTTCACAGACACCGGGGAGCTGTTTTTT. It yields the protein CASSFTDTGELFF.

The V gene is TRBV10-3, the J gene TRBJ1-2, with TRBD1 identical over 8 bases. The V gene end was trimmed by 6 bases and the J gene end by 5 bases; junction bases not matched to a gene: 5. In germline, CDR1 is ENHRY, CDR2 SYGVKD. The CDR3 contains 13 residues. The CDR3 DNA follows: TGTGCCATCAGGACGGGACAGGAATATGGCTACACCTTC. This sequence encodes CAIRTGQEYGYTF.

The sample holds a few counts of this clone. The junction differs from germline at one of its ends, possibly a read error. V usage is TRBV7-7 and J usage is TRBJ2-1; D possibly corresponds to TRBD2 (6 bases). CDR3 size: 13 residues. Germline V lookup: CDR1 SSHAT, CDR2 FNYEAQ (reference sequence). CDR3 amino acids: CASSYDRAGEQFF. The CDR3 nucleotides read TGTGCTAGCAGTTACGACAGAGCGGGTGAGCAGTTCTTC.

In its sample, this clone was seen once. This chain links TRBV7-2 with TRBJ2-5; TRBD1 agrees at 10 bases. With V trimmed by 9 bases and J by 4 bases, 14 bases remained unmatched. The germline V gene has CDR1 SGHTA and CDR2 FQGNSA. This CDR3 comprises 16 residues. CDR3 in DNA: TGTGCCAGGAATATGGGGACAGGGGCGTTCGGAGAGACCCAGTACTTC. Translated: CARNMGTGAFGETQYF.

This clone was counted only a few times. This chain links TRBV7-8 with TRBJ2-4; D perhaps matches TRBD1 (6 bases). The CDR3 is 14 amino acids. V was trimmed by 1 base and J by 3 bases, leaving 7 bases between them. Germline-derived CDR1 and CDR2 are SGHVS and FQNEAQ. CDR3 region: CASSLGQVKNIQYF. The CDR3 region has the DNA TGTGCCAGCAGCTTAGGACAGGTCAAAAACATTCAGTACTTC.

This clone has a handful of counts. The CDR3 bases are TGCGCCAGCAGCCAAGACAGTGCAACTAATGAAAAACTGTTTTTT. As protein: CASSQDSATNEKLFF. The genes are TRBV4-1 and TRBJ1-4; D is uncertain. V was shortened by 0 bases and J by 0 bases, with 5 bases between the two germline ends. Germline V gene lookup returns CDR1 MGHRA and CDR2 YSYEKL. CDR3 length equals 15 residues.